One sample yielded the 22 T cell receptor beta chains listed below, sequenced in a study of cytomegalovirus exposure and HLA in healthy donors. It was with 60 Vbeta and 13 Jbeta primers that the PCR ran. Profiled with immunoSEQ multiplex PCR; TCRdb holds only in-frame clones, not every one. This repertoire shows 150,000 to 200,000 clones, about 80% found once; its top ten account for 2.2%. Sequences were obtained from PBMCs. Receptors originate from a woman in her 30s in good health and CMV-seronegative.

The chain couples TRBV5-6 to TRBJ2-1; 9 bases align to TRBD2. V dropped 4 bases and J dropped 7; count of bases not matched to a gene: 9. The CDR3 has 15 amino acids. Per the germline V gene, CDR1 is SGHDT and CDR2 is YYEEEE. The chain's CDR3 is CASSHGLARGNEQFF. The DNA for the CDR3 is TGTGCCAGCAGCCACGGACTAGCGCGAGGGAATGAGCAGTTCTTC. The full variable domain, with the rest looked up from reference TRBV5-6 and TRBJ2-1, is DAGVTQSPTHLIKTRGQQVTLRCSPKSGHDTVSWYQQALGQGPQFIFQYYEEEERQRGNFPDRFSGHQFPNYSSELNVNALLLGDSALYLCASSHGLARGNEQFFGPGTRLTVL.

The chain is built from TRBV27 and TRBJ1-2; D perhaps matches TRBD1 (5 bases). V was clipped by 6 bases and J by 2 bases, with 16 bases between them. CDR3 length: 15 residues. Germline lookup yields CDR1 MNHEY and CDR2 SMNVEV (reference sequence). The CDR3: CASSLYRSPNYGYTF. In DNA form, the CDR3 reads TGTGCCAGCAGCCTATACAGGAGTCCCAACTATGGCTACACCTTC.

As concerns this clone: This specimen includes other DNA sequences encoding the same CDR3. The chain combines TRBV18 with TRBJ2-1; a possible D gene is TRBD2 (6 bases). This CDR3 region has 15 residues. CDR1 is KGHSH, CDR2 LQKENI, per germline. V gave up 0 bases and J gave up 3 bases, with 9 bases separating them. The CDR3 nucleotides are TGTGCCAGCTCACCACCGGGACTCGGCTACAATGAGCAGTTCTTC. Encoded protein: CASSPPGLGYNEQFF.

This clone has more than one count but fewer than ten. The junction does not match germline at one end; this may be a read error. The CDR3 nucleotides are TGTGCCAGCAGCTTGGATCCGTCTTCTGGGGCCAACGGCCTGACTTTC. Its translation: CASSLDPSSGANGLTF. The chain couples TRBV5-4 to TRBJ2-6, with D possibly matching TRBD1 (5 bases). Germline loops: CDR1 SGHNT, CDR2 YYREEE (reference sequence). The CDR3 runs to 16 residues.

The chain couples TRBV29-1 to TRBJ2-4; D may be TRBD1 (5 bases). The CDR3 has 15 residues. The ends were cut back, 0 bases at V and 2 bases at J, with 11 bases in the middle. The germline V gene encodes CDR1 SQVTM and CDR2 ANQGSEA. This CDR3 is CSVEDQQGSKNIQYF. CDR3 DNA: TGCAGCGTTGAAGATCAGCAGGGCTCCAAAAACATTCAGTACTTC.

This chain uses TRBV7-6 with TRBJ2-1, with TRBD2 matching over 10 bases. The ends lost 5 bases at V and 2 bases at J; junction bases unmatched: 3. This CDR3 region has 15 residues. From germline, CDR1 is SGHVS and CDR2 FNYEAQ. The CDR3 protein is CASSTTSGTYNEQFF. The CDR3 DNA sequence: TGTGCCAGCAGCACCACTAGCGGGACCTACAATGAGCAGTTCTTC.

The rearrangement joins TRBV10-3 to TRBJ2-1; TRBD2 matches at 10 bases. Germline V CDR1 and CDR2: ENHRY, SYGVKD. The CDR3 is 17 amino acids. Trimming cost V 2 bases and J 6 bases; bases outside gene matches: 10. The chain's CDR3 is CAISEAGPSGRANEQFF. The CDR3 region has the DNA TGTGCCATCAGTGAGGCGGGGCCTAGCGGGAGAGCCAATGAGCAGTTCTTC.

This sequence joins TRBV6-5 and TRBJ2-1; 12 positions agree with TRBD1. V lost 6 bases, J lost 9 bases, and 9 bases stayed unmatched. Germline V lookup: CDR1 MNHEY, CDR2 SVGAGI. The CDR3 is 15 amino acids. The CDR3 protein is CASSPGQGARGEQFF. The CDR3 DNA is TGTGCCAGCAGCCCGGGACAGGGGGCGCGGGGTGAGCAGTTCTTC.

The chain employs TRBV18 and TRBJ2-5, with 8 nucleotides matching TRBD2. V shed 0 bases and J 5 bases; nucleotides not matched to a gene: 5. The length of the CDR3 is 15 residues. CDR1 and CDR2 from the germline V gene are KGHSH and LQKENI. CDR3 nucleotides: TGTGCCAGCTCACCACCGGGACTAGTTATGGAGACCCAGTACTTC. Its translation: CASSPPGLVMETQYF.

This chain uses TRBV5-8 with TRBJ1-1, with 8 bases identical to TRBD1. CDR3 length equals 12 residues. V shed 2 bases, J shed 10 bases, and the junction held 4 bases outside the gene matches. Looked up from germline, CDR1 is SGHTS and CDR2 is YDEGEE. Here the CDR3 DNA reads TGTGCCAGCAGCTTTACGCAGGGGGCAGCTTTCTTT. It translates to CASSFTQGAAFF.

The V gene is TRBV11-3, the J gene TRBJ2-2; a weak D match, TRBD1 (6 bases). V was trimmed by 4 bases and J by 7 bases, leaving 22 bases between them. The CDR3 is 17 residues long. Germline values: CDR1 SGHNT, CDR2 YENEEA. For the CDR3, the DNA is TGTGCCAGCAGCTCGATGGGGGCCCGAGGGGCTGGCGGGGAGCTGTTTTTT. This gives the protein CASSSMGARGAGGELFF.

V is TRBV2 and J is TRBJ1-4; no definite D call. The CDR3 extends over 16 amino acids. Between the trimmed V and J ends, which lost 2 bases and 0 bases, there was a span of 10 bases. The germline V gene encodes CDR1 SNHLY and CDR2 FYNNEI. CDR3 nucleotides: TGTGCCAGCAGTGAACAGGCGCCCTCAACTAATGAAAAACTGTTTTTT. Its protein product is CASSEQAPSTNEKLFF.

The rearrangement links TRBV5-1 to TRBJ2-3, with a weak D call TRBD2 (5 bases). This CDR3 has 12 amino acids. V lost 4 bases and J lost 5, with 8 bases in between. The V gene's germline CDR1 is SGHRS and CDR2 YFSETQ. This CDR3 reads CASSTRGDTQYF. The CDR3 nucleotides are TGCGCCAGCAGCACCCGGGGAGATACGCAGTATTTT.

This clone is a singleton in its sample. The rearrangement joins TRBV6-5 to TRBJ1-2; TRBD1 is a possible D gene (5 bases). This CDR3 is 15 amino acids long. Germline V lookup: CDR1 MNHEY, CDR2 SVGAGI. Trimming removed 2 bases from V and 0 bases from J, with 10 bases in between. CDR3 bases: TGTGCCAGCAGTTACGCCGACAGACCTAACTATGGCTACACCTTC. It codes for CASSYADRPNYGYTF.

The J gene is TRBJ2-3, the V gene TRBV4-1, with TRBD2 matching 14 bases. CDR3 size: 17 residues. Germline V gives CDR1 MGHRA, CDR2 YSYEKL. The J segment lost 5 bases and the V segment lost 4 bases, leaving 8 bases of the junction unmatched. The CDR3 DNA reads as TGCGCCAGCAGCCCGACCGGACTAGCGGGAGGTGGAGATACGCAGTATTTT. This encodes CASSPTGLAGGGDTQYF.

Details on this clone: The junction and the germline gene differ at one end; a read error may be behind it. The V gene is TRBV7-9, the J gene TRBJ1-2, with D tentatively TRBD1 (6 bases). This CDR3 contains 13 residues. The germline CDR1 and CDR2 sequences are SEHNR and FQNEAQ (reference sequence). The DNA for the CDR3 is TGTGCCAGCAGCCACGGGGGGGCGACAGGCAAGGACTTC. It codes for CASSHGGATGKDF.

This chain connects TRBV4-1 to TRBJ2-1; a weak D match, TRBD2 (5 bases). V shed 3 bases and J shed 1 base, with 16 bases lying between them. From germline, CDR1 is MGHRA and CDR2 YSYEKL. This CDR3 spans 17 amino acids. CDR3 sequence (DNA): TGCGCCAGCAGCCACCAAACTAGTATCGTTTCCTACAATGAGCAGTTCTTC. Residues: CASSHQTSIVSYNEQFF.

V usage is TRBV13 and J usage is TRBJ2-7, with 10 nucleotides matching TRBD2. There are 15 residues in the CDR3. Germline V gene lookup returns CDR1 PRHDT and CDR2 FYEKMQ (reference sequence). The J segment lost 5 bases and the V segment lost 3 bases, leaving 7 bases of the junction unmatched. The CDR3 reads CASSFRAGGRHEQYF. The DNA for the CDR3 is TGTGCCAGCAGCTTTCGAGCGGGGGGGCGCCACGAGCAGTACTTC.

The CDR3 bases are TGTGCCAGCAGCTTTGCATTTCGGGGGTCCTACGAGCAGTACTTC. Translation gives CASSFAFRGSYEQYF. J is TRBJ2-7 and V is TRBV5-4; a possible D gene is TRBD2 (6 bases). There are 15 residues in the CDR3. Germline V gene lookup returns CDR1 SGHNT and CDR2 YYREEE (reference sequence). V dropped 2 bases and J dropped 1 base, with 13 bases sitting between them.

V is TRBV2 and J is TRBJ2-2; D is uncertain. The CDR3 spans 12 residues. Germline CDR1 is SNHLY and CDR2 is FYNNEI. Trimming stripped 6 bases from V and 6 bases from J, with 8 bases between. The CDR3 here is CASRRQPGELFF. In DNA form, the CDR3 reads TGTGCCAGCAGGAGGCAGCCCGGGGAGCTGTTTTTT.

The chain joins TRBV27 to TRBJ2-7, with 10 bases that match TRBD1. Germline loops: CDR1 MNHEY, CDR2 SMNVEV (reference sequence). The CDR3 sequence is 15 residues long. J gave up 4 bases and V 6 bases, and 9 bases lay outside the gene matches. The CDR3 DNA reads TGTGCCAGCAGGGTCGGGGACAGGGGACCATACGAGCAGTACTTC. It is translated as CASRVGDRGPYEQYF.

This clone appeared a few times. The rearrangement links TRBV5-4 to TRBJ1-4; TRBD1 might be the D (5 bases). V lost 3 bases and J lost 8, with 17 bases in between. CDR3 length: 15 amino acids. Looked up from germline, CDR1 is SGHNT and CDR2 is YYREEE (reference sequence). The CDR3 bases are TGTGCCAGCAGCTCCTCGCGGGGCAGATGGGAAAAACTGTTTTTT. Its protein product is CASSSSRGRWEKLFF.